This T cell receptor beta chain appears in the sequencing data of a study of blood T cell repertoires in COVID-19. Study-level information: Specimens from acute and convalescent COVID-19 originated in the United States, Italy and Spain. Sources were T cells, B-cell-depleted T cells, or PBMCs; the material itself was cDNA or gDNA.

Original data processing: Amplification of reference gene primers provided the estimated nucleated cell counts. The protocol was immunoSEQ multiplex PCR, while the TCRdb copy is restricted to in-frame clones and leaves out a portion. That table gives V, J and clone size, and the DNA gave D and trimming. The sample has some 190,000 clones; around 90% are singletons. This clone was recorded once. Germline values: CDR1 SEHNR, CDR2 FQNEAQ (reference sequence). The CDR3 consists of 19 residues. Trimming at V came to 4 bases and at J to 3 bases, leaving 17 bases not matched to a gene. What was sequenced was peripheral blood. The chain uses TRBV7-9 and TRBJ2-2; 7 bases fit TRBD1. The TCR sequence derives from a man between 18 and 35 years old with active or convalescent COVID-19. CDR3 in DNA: TGTGCCAGCAGCTCGACTCCCGGGACAGATGCTCGTCACACCGGGGAGCTGTTTTTT. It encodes CASSSTPGTDARHTGELFF.